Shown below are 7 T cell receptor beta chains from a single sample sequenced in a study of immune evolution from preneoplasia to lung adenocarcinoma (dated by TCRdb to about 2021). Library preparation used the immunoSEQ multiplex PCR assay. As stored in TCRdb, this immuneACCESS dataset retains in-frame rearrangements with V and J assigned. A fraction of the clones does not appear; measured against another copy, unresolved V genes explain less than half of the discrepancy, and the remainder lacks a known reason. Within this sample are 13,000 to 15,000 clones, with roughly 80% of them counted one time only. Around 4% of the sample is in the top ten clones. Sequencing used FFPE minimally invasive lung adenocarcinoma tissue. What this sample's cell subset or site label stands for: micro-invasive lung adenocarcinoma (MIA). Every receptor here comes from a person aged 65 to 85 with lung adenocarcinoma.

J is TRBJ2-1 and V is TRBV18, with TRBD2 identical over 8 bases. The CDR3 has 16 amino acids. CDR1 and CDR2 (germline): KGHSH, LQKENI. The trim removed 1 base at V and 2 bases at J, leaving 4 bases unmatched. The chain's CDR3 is CASSPQTSGTYNEQFF. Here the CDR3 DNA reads TGTGCCAGCTCACCACAAACTAGCGGAACCTACAATGAGCAGTTCTTC.

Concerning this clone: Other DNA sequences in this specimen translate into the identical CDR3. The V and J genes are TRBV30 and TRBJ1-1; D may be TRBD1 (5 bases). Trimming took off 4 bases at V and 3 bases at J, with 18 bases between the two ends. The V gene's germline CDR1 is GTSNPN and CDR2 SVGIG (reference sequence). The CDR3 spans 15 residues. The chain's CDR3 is CAWNPKGEGDTEAFF. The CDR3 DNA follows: TGTGCCTGGAACCCCAAAGGGGAAGGGGACACTGAAGCTTTCTTT.

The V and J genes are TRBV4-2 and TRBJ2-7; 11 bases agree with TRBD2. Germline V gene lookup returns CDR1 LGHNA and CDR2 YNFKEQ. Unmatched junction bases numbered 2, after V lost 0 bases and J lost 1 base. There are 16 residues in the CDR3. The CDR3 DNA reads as TGTGCCAGCAGCCAAGACTTAGCGGGAGGGTCCTACGAGCAGTACTTC. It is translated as CASSQDLAGGSYEQYF.

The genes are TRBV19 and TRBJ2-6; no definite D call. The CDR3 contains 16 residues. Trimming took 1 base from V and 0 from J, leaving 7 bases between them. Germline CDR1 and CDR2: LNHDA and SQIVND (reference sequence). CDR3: CASSIGLPSGANVLTF. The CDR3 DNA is TGTGCCAGTAGTATAGGATTGCCCTCTGGGGCCAACGTCCTGACTTTC.

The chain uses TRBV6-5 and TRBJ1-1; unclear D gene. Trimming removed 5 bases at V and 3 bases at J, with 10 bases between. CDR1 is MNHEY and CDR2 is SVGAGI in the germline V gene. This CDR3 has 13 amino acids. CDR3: CASSRMRDTEAFF. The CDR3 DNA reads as TGTGCCAGCAGTAGGATGAGGGACACTGAAGCTTTCTTT.

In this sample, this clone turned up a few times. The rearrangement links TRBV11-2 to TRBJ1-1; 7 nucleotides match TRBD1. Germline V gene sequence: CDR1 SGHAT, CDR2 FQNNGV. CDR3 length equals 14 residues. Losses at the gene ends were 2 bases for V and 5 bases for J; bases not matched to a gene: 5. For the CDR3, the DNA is TGTGCCAGCAGCTTAACAGGGGAAGGGACTGAAGCTTTCTTT. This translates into CASSLTGEGTEAFF.

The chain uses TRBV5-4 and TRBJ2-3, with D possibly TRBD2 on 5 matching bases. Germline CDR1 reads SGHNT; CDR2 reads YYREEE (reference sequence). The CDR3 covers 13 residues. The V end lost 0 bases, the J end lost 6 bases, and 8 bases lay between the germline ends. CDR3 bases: TGTGCCAGCAGCTTGGGAGGGTCGGATACGCAGTATTTT. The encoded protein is CASSLGGSDTQYF.